These T cell receptor beta chains were read from a single sample in a study of immune evolution from preneoplasia to lung adenocarcinoma. Here immunoSEQ multiplex PCR was the method, and the copy in TCRdb shows in-frame clones only, minus some. The sample contains 1,300 to 1,500 clones, around 85% of which appear only once. The specimen was FFPE atypical adenomatous hyperplasia tissue from the lung. Receptor source: a person aged 65 to 79 with lung adenocarcinoma. CDR3s include the opening cysteine and the closing phenylalanine or tryptophan. D genes are given only for firm matches. Size tells how often a clone was seen (once, few, many) or the class of an expanded clone, and some rows leave it out.

j_gene,d_gene,abundance,v_gene,CDR3nt,CDR3aa
TRBJ2-2,NA,NA,TRBV2,TGTGCCAGCAGAGTCGCGGGGACGAACACCGGGGAGCTGTTTTTT,CASRVAGTNTGELFF
TRBJ2-1,TRBD1,NA,TRBV6-4,TGTGCCAGCAGTGAAACCGGGACAGACTACAATGAGCAGTTCTTC,CASSETGTDYNEQFF
TRBJ2-1,TRBD2,NA,TRBV7-9,TGTGCCAGCAGCCAGGGACTAGCGGCCTACAATGAGCAGTTCTTC,CASSQGLAAYNEQFF
TRBJ2-2,NA,few,TRBV10-2,TGCGCCAACCGGCCTAGCGCGAACACCGGGGAGCTGTTTTTT,CANRPSANTGELFF
TRBJ1-1,NA,once,TRBV4-1,TGCGCCAGCAGCCAAGAAGGTCCAGGGAAGAACACTGAAGCTTTCTTT,CASSQEGPGKNTEAFF
TRBJ2-2,NA,NA,TRBV7-9,TGTGCCAGCAGCTTCGGAGAACAGGGTCTCACCGGGGAGCTGTTTTTT,CASSFGEQGLTGELFF
TRBJ2-7,TRBD1,NA,TRBV10-3,TGTGCCATCAGTGAAGACAGGGCCTTGTACGAGCAGTACTTC,CAISEDRALYEQYF
TRBJ1-2,NA,NA,TRBV6-4,TGTGCCAGCAGTCCCAGCGGGGGTGGTGGCTACACCTTC,CASSPSGGGGYTF
TRBJ2-6,NA,NA,TRBV5-1,TGCGCCAGCAGCATGAGCTCTGGGGCCAACGTCCTGACTTTC,CASSMSSGANVLTF
TRBJ2-3,NA,large,TRBV19,TGTGCCAGTAGTTGGACGGGGTATGGCACAGATACGCAGTATTTT,CASSWTGYGTDTQYF
TRBJ2-5,TRBD1,NA,TRBV5-1,TGCGCCAGCAGCTCTGGACAGGCTCAAGAGACCCAGTACTTC,CASSSGQAQETQYF
TRBJ2-1,TRBD2,NA,TRBV7-9,TGTGCCAGCCGCGGGAGGGCCAACAATGAGCAGTTCTTC,CASRGRANNEQFF
TRBJ2-5,TRBD2,once,TRBV29-1,TGCAGCGTTGTAGGAGCGGGAGCTGGAGAGACCCAGTACTTC,CSVVGAGAGETQYF
TRBJ2-2,TRBD2,NA,TRBV19,TGTGCCAGTATTCCAGAAGCGGGAACGAACACCGGGGAGCTGTTTTTT,CASIPEAGTNTGELFF
TRBJ2-1,NA,NA,TRBV7-3,TGTGCCAGCAGCTTAACAGGCGGGGCTCACAATGAGCAGTTCTTC,CASSLTGGAHNEQFF
TRBJ2-5,NA,NA,TRBV5-1,TGCGCCAGCAGCTTGGGACTAGGAGCAGAGACCCAGTACTTC,CASSLGLGAETQYF
TRBJ2-7,NA,few,TRBV18,TGTGCCAGCTCCGGGACGGCGAGCTCCTACGAGCAGTACTTC,CASSGTASSYEQYF
TRBJ1-4,NA,NA,TRBV28,TGTGCCAGCAGTTTCGGACTGAGTAATGAAAAACTGTTTTTT,CASSFGLSNEKLFF
TRBJ2-1,TRBD2,few,TRBV4-1,TGCGCCAGCAGCACCGGGACTAACAACAATGAGCAGTTCTTC,CASSTGTNNNEQFF
TRBJ2-2,NA,NA,TRBV29-1,TGCAGCGTTAGTAGCCGGAACACCGGGGAGCTGTTTTTT,CSVSSRNTGELFF
TRBJ2-1,TRBD2,few,TRBV7-2,TGTGCCAGCAGCGCCCTGACTGGCGGGAGCTCCTACAATGAGCAGTTCTTC,CASSALTGGSSYNEQFF
TRBJ2-5,TRBD1,NA,TRBV5-6,TGTGCCAGCAGCTTGGGGGCTGGGACAGGGGACATCCGGCGGGAGACCCAGTACTTC,CASSLGAGTGDIRRETQYF
TRBJ1-2,NA,NA,TRBV6-5,TGTGCCAGCAGTTACTTCAGTAACTATGGCTACACCTTC,CASSYFSNYGYTF
TRBJ2-7,NA,NA,TRBV20-1,TGCAGTGCGGAAAAAAACGAGCAGTACTTC,CSAEKNEQYF
TRBJ2-7,NA,NA,TRBV27,TGTGCCAGCAGCGAAGGGGTAGGGCAGTACTTC,CASSEGVGQYF
TRBJ2-7,NA,NA,TRBV30,TGTGCCTGGAGCCCACCCGGGGCCCAGGGCTACGAGCAGTACTTC,CAWSPPGAQGYEQYF
TRBJ2-1,NA,NA,TRBV4-1,TGCGCCAGCAGCCAAGAGCCCGGGAGAGGGTCCTACAATGAGCAGTTCTTC,CASSQEPGRGSYNEQFF
TRBJ2-3,NA,NA,TRBV4-1,TGCGCCAGCAGCCAAGGAGCCGAAAATACGCAGTATTTT,CASSQGAENTQYF
TRBJ2-3,TRBD2,NA,TRBV4-1,TGCGCCAGCAGCAATGGACTAGCGGGAGATTCTACAGATACGCAGTATTTT,CASSNGLAGDSTDTQYF
TRBJ2-3,TRBD1,NA,TRBV12-5,TGTGCTAGTGGTTTGGGGACAGGACCCACAGATACGCAGTATTTT,CASGLGTGPTDTQYF
TRBJ2-7,NA,few,TRBV29-1,TGCAGCGTTGAAGGGAACGGGCCCTACGAGCAGTACTTC,CSVEGNGPYEQYF
TRBJ2-7,NA,NA,TRBV5-6,TGTGCCAGCAGCTACAGGGAACTGTTCTACGAGCAGTACTTC,CASSYRELFYEQYF
TRBJ1-2,NA,once,TRBV5-1,TGCGCCAGCAGCTTGGACAGGGCCGGGAATGGCTACACCTTC,CASSLDRAGNGYTF
TRBJ1-3,TRBD1,NA,TRBV2,TGTGCCAGCCAGACAGGGAGGGAGGACACCATATATTTT,CASQTGREDTIYF
TRBJ2-3,NA,NA,TRBV7-7,TGTGCTAGCAGCTTAGGGCTATCAGATACGCAGTATTTT,CASSLGLSDTQYF
TRBJ2-3,TRBD2,NA,TRBV5-6,TGTGCCAGCAGCTTTGGGACTAGACCAGATACGCAGTATTTT,CASSFGTRPDTQYF
TRBJ2-1,TRBD2,once,TRBV5-1,TGCGCCAGCAGCCCTACCGGGACTAGCGGTAATGAGCAGTTCTTC,CASSPTGTSGNEQFF
TRBJ1-5,NA,few,TRBV4-1,TGCGCCAGCAGCTCCCCGGAGTCGGGGCAGCCCCAGCATTTT,CASSSPESGQPQHF
TRBJ2-5,TRBD2,NA,TRBV29-1,TGCAGCGTAGAACTAGCGGGAGGGACCCAGTACTTC,CSVELAGGTQYF
TRBJ2-2,NA,NA,TRBV5-1,TGCGCCAGCACACGGGACAAAACCGGGGAGCTGTTTTTT,CASTRDKTGELFF
TRBJ2-3,NA,NA,TRBV6-1,TGTGCCGTTGAGGGAATGAACACAGATACGCAGTATTTT,CAVEGMNTDTQYF
TRBJ1-4,TRBD1,NA,TRBV7-2,TGTGCCAGCAGTTTTCGACAGGGTTCCGAAAAACTGTTTTTT,CASSFRQGSEKLFF
TRBJ2-1,TRBD2,NA,TRBV7-6,TGTGCCAGCAGCGCACGACTAGCGGGAGATGGGTCCTACAATGAGCAGTTCTTC,CASSARLAGDGSYNEQFF
TRBJ1-1,NA,few,TRBV12-5,TGTGCTAGTGGTTATCCGAACACTGAAGCTTTCTTT,CASGYPNTEAFF
TRBJ1-2,NA,NA,TRBV21-1,TGTGCCAGCAAACAAAGTATTCCGAGGGGTAGCCCCTTC,CASKQSIPRGSPF
TRBJ2-4,TRBD2,NA,TRBV5-1,TGCGCCAGCAGCTTTAGCGGGAGTCCTCCGAGGGGAAACATTCAGTACTTC,CASSFSGSPPRGNIQYF
TRBJ1-2,TRBD1,NA,TRBV28,TGTGCCAGCAGGCCGACAGGGCACTATGGCTACACCTTC,CASRPTGHYGYTF
TRBJ2-4,NA,NA,TRBV30,TGTGCCTGGAGTGCGGAGGGGGGCCGGGACATTCAGTACTTC,CAWSAEGGRDIQYF
TRBJ2-1,TRBD1,NA,TRBV5-8,TGTGCCAGCAGCTTGGGCGGGACAGGGTCTAGTGAGCAGTTCTTC,CASSLGGTGSSEQFF
TRBJ2-1,TRBD2,NA,TRBV29-1,TGCAGCGTCAGCACTAGCGGGAGCAATGAGCAGTTCTTC,CSVSTSGSNEQFF
TRBJ1-5,NA,NA,TRBV30,TGTGCCTGGAGTGTTTTGAGGGAGTGGATTCAGCCCCAGCATTTT,CAWSVLREWIQPQHF
TRBJ1-4,NA,NA,TRBV28,TGTGCCAGCAGCCCTCCCCGGGGAAAACTGTTTTTT,CASSPPRGKLFF
TRBJ2-1,TRBD2,NA,TRBV29-1,TGCAGCGTTGATGGACTAGGCAATGAGCAGTTCTTC,CSVDGLGNEQFF